Included here is one T cell receptor beta chain sequence, with context. The antigen remains undetermined. All patients were mismatch repair deficient, assessed by either PCR or immunohistochemistry. A few pembrolizumab responders had their TCRs sequenced. The source of the sample is a study of PD-1 blockade in mismatch repair-deficient tumors. Study-wide background: Patients had 12 to 13 mismatch repair-deficient cancer types and were previously treated and progressing. Whole-study results and caveats: After pembrolizumab, tumor-resident clones rose rapidly, then generally contracted before radiologic responses.

The data were produced by immunoSEQ multiplex PCR, yet TCRdb's version contains in-frame clones alone and is incomplete. The profile covers around 100,000 clones, with more than 60% appearing a single time and 4% to 6% taken by the ten largest. CDR1 is SGHRS, CDR2 YFSETQ, per germline. There are 15 residues in the CDR3. V gave up 0 bases and J gave up 4 bases, with 13 bases separating them. This TCR came from an adult with mismatch repair-deficient cancer. Sequenced material: peripheral blood, taken approximately 14 months after starting pembrolizumab. The chain carries TRBV5-1 and TRBJ2-5; a possible D gene is TRBD1 (6 bases). CDR3 coding DNA: TGCGCCAGCAGCTTGGGCGTGACCAGGGGAGAGACCCAGTACTTC. This gives the protein CASSLGVTRGETQYF.